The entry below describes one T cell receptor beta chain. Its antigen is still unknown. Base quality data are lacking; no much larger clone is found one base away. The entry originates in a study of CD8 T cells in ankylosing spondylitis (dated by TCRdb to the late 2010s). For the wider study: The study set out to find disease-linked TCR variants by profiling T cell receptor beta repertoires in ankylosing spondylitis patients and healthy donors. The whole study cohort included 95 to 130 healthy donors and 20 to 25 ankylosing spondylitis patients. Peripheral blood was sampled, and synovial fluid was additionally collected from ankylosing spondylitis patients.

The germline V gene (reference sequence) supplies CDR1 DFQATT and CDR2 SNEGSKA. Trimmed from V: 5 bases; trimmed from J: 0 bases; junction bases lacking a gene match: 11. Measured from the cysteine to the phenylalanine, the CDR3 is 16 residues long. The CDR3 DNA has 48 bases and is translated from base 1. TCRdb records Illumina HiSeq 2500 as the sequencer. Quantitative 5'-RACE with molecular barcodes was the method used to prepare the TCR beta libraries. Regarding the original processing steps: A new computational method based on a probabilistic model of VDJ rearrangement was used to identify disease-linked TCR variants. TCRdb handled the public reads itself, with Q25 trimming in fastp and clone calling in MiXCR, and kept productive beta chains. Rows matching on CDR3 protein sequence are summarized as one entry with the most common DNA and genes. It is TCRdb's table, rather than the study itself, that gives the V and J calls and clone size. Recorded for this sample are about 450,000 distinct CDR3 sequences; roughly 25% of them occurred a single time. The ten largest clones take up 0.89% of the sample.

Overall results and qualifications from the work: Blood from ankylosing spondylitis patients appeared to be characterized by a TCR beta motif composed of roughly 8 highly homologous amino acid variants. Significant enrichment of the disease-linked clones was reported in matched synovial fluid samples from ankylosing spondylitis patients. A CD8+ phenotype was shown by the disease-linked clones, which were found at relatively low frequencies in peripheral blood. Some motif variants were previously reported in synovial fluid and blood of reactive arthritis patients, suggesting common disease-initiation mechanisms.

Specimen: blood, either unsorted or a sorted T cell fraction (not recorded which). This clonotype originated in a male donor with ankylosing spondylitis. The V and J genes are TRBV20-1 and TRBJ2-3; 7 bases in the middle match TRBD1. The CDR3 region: CSARPDRQTSTDTQYF. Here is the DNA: TGCAGTGCTCGCCCGGACAGGCAAACTAGCACAGATACGCAGTATTTT.